The following is a T cell receptor beta chain sequence with its context. What it recognizes is unknown. Among the donors, all were healthy bone marrow donors. Primers for the PCR totalled 60 Vbeta and 13 Jbeta. TCRdb's copy holds only in-frame clones and misses some; the assay was immunoSEQ multiplex PCR. The table has roughly 150,000 clones, about 75% seen once. These data come from a study of cytomegalovirus exposure and HLA in healthy donors. This CDR3 spans 14 amino acids. Germline CDR1 reads MNHEY; CDR2 reads SMNVEV (reference sequence). The ends lost 5 bases at V and 4 bases at J; junction bases unmatched: 6. Study conclusions and caveats: Links to common viral pathogens appeared, in a later analysis, for several of the most significant clusters.

The sequenced material came from PBMCs. This sequence joins TRBV27 and TRBJ1-1; 8 positions match TRBD1. This receptor was obtained from a male donor in good health and CMV-seronegative. This CDR3 is CASSPRQGTTEAFF. CDR3 DNA: TGTGCCAGCAGTCCCCGACAGGGGACCACTGAAGCTTTCTTT.